This T cell receptor beta chain appears in the sequencing data of a study of T cell repertoires in cytomegalovirus infection. Study background: From public TCR beta signatures came an indication of both CMV infection and matching HLA type. Study findings and constraints: Ex vivo, HLA-C-restricted CMV-specific TCR beta clonotypes prevailed over the rest of the response.

Per the germline V gene, CDR1 is DFQATT and CDR2 is SNEGSKA (reference sequence). The CDR3 sequence is 15 residues long. J gave up 5 bases and V 4 bases, and 6 bases lay outside the gene matches. Note on this clonotype: Its antigen is currently unknown.

TCRdb reanalysed the reads using MiXCR and keeps one entry per CDR3 protein. The sample lists 290,000 or so distinct CDR3 sequences, about 9.1% seen once, with approximately 2.3% in the top ten. The chain uses TRBV20-1 and TRBJ2-3; 13 bases fit TRBD2. The sequence came from a human donor in good health (CMV status not recorded). Some clones in this sample may be carry-over from other donors' samples. Material: PBMCs. CDR3 in DNA: TGCAGTGCTATAGGACTAGCGGGGGTTAAAGATACGCAGTATTTT. This translates into CSAIGLAGVKDTQYF.